This is a list of T cell receptor beta chains from one sample in a study of read filtering for tumor transcriptome and immune sequencing. Each CDR3 protein gets one entry after TCRdb re-called the reads with MiXCR. The sample yields some 80,000 distinct CDR3 sequences, roughly an eighth seen once. The sequencing input was a population of CD138-negative cells sorted from bone marrow. These receptors were taken from a donor aged 40 or over with multiple myeloma. The CDR3 runs from the conserved cysteine through the conserved F or W. D genes are given only for firm matches. Where a row states a size, it is once, few, many or the class of an expanded clone; other rows omit it.

v_call	j_call	d_call	clone_size	cdr3_nt	cdr3_aa
TRBV20-1	TRBJ2-5	NA	few	TGCAGTGCTAGGGGGGGGGCCGCTATCCAAGAGACCCAGTACTTC	CSARGGAAIQETQYF
TRBV20-1	TRBJ1-2	TRBD1	many	TGCAGTGCTAGAGGTGGCGAGGGACAGGGATTTCTCTCTGGCTACACCTTC	CSARGGEGQGFLSGYTF
TRBV20-1	TRBJ1-1	TRBD1	few	TGCAGTGCTGGGACAGGGAGGGCGAACACTGAAGCTTTCTTT	CSAGTGRANTEAFF
TRBV11-2	TRBJ1-1	TRBD1	many	TGTGCCAGCAGCCTCGACAGGGGGCGTAAAAAAGCTTTCTTT	CASSLDRGRKKAFF
TRBV7-9	TRBJ2-1	NA	many	TGTGCCAGCAGCCCGCCCCCCCTCGCGAGATCCTACAATGAGCAGTTCTTC	CASSPPPLARSYNEQFF
TRBV29-1	TRBJ2-5	TRBD1	NA	TGCAGCGTTTCCGGACAGGGGGCACGGGAGACCCAGTACTTC	CSVSGQGARETQYF
TRBV21-1	TRBJ2-7	NA	many	TGTGCCAGCAGCGGAGGTTACGAGCAGTACTTC	CASSGGYEQYF
TRBV29-1	TRBJ1-1	TRBD1	many	TGCAGCGTTCTACCGGGACAGGGAAAGAACACTGAAGCTTTCTTT	CSVLPGQGKNTEAFF
TRBV5-5	TRBJ2-3	NA	many	TGTGCCAGCAGCTTTGGGGAAGGAGATACGCAGTATTTT	CASSFGEGDTQYF
TRBV20-1	TRBJ2-1	NA	medium-sized	TGCAGTGCTGGGACCATCCTAGGTGAGCAGTTCTTC	CSAGTILGEQFF
TRBV7-2	TRBJ2-3	TRBD1	many	TGTGCCAGCAGCTTGCCCGGACAGGGGGTCGGAGATACGCAGTATTTT	CASSLPGQGVGDTQYF
TRBV30	TRBJ2-7	NA	many	TGTGCCTGGAGCGGGGGGACAGGTCCTTCCTACGAGCTGTACTTC	CAWSGGTGPSYELYF
TRBV20-1	TRBJ2-1	TRBD2	many	TGCAGTGCCCTGCCCCTAGCGGGAGGAGGGGGGGCGTGGGATGAGCAGTTCTTC	CSALPLAGGGGAWDEQFF
TRBV9	TRBJ2-1	TRBD2	many	TGTGCCAGCAGCCCCCGAAGCGGGAGGCCCAACAATGAGCAGTTCTTC	CASSPRSGRPNNEQFF
TRBV29-1	TRBJ1-1	TRBD1	many	TGCAGCACCTCGGGACAGATGAACACTGAAGCTTTCTTT	CSTSGQMNTEAFF
TRBV12-3/TRBV12-4	TRBJ2-1	NA	many	TGTGCCAGCAGTTCCCGTGGGGGCCAATACAATGAGCAGTTCTTC	CASSSRGGQYNEQFF
TRBV28	TRBJ2-7	TRBD1	many	TGTGCCAGCAGTTCGGGACAGGGGAGCACCTACGAGCAGTACTTC	CASSSGQGSTYEQYF
TRBV25-1	TRBJ2-1	NA	many	TGTGCCAGCAGTGCTTTAGGAGAGGGGGACTACAATGAGCAGTTCTTC	CASSALGEGDYNEQFF
TRBV6-5	TRBJ1-1	TRBD1	many	TGTGCCAGCAGCCCTGGGACAGGGAGTTTCGGTTTCTTT	CASSPGTGSFGFF
TRBV20-1	TRBJ2-1	TRBD2	many	TGCAGTGCTAGAGACTCCCGGGGACTAGCTGGGGGTGAGCAGTTCTTC	CSARDSRGLAGGEQFF
TRBV11-3	TRBJ1-2	TRBD1	many	TGTGCCAGCAGCGATTACAGGGGGCGGGATGGCTACACCTTC	CASSDYRGRDGYTF
TRBV19	TRBJ1-1	NA	NA	TGTGCCAGTACGTTTGAGGGGTTCAGGAACACTGAAGCTTTCTTT	CASTFEGFRNTEAFF
TRBV29-1	TRBJ2-6	NA	few	TGCAGCGCCCTCCCGGTCCAGGGGTTCACTGGGGCCAACGTCCTGACTTTC	CSALPVQGFTGANVLTF
TRBV11-2	TRBJ2-6	NA	many	TGTGCCAGCAGCCAGTGGGGAGGCTCTGGGGCCAACGTCCTGACTTTC	CASSQWGGSGANVLTF
TRBV7-9	TRBJ1-1	NA	many	TGTGCCAGCACCGTCGGTTCGGCCACTGAAGCTTTCTTT	CASTVGSATEAFF
TRBV3-1	TRBJ2-7	NA	many	TGTGCCAGCAGCCCCGGGGCGGGGCTTACATACTACGAGCAGTACTTC	CASSPGAGLTYYEQYF
TRBV5-1	TRBJ1-1	NA	NA	TGCGCCAGCAGCTGGGATGCGGAAACTGAAGCTTTCTTT	CASSWDAETEAFF
TRBV20-1	TRBJ2-7	NA	many	TGCAGTGCTAGTTCGACTAGGGGCGAGCAGTACTTC	CSASSTRGEQYF
TRBV14	TRBJ2-3	TRBD1	many	TGTGCCAGCAGCCAAGTGATCGGGGACAGGGGTTTAGATACGCAGTATTTT	CASSQVIGDRGLDTQYF
TRBV14	TRBJ1-1	NA	NA	TGTGCCAGCAGCCACGGACGAAGTGAAGCTTTCTTT	CASSHGRSEAFF
TRBV5-1	TRBJ2-7	NA	many	TGCGCCAGCAGCTCGCAACCCCCGGGGAACGAGCAGTACTTC	CASSSQPPGNEQYF